By share of the sample, the clone carrying this TCR beta chain is medium-sized. Its antigen is undetermined. This sample is part of a study of T-cell memory formation after mild COVID-19. Study background: For the most part, TCR clusters were specific to one donor. Whole-study results and caveats: Pre-infection memory contained some responding clones, which suggested that cross-reactive memory had joined.

TCRdb re-called the 5' RACE reads with MiXCR, one entry per CDR3 protein. This table has 35,000 to 55,000 distinct CDR3 sequences, 8% to 10% appearing once. The CDR3 consists of 14 residues. V lost 5 bases and J 7 bases, leaving 18 bases between the germline ends. Germline-derived CDR1 and CDR2 are SGHRS and YFSETQ. The sample consisted of PBMCs or a T cell subset sorted from them (not recorded which). This TCR was sampled from an adult woman who had mild COVID-19 (a few samples of this study predate the infection). Cell type and time point are not known. This chain uses TRBV5-1 with TRBJ1-2; D is perhaps TRBD1 (5 bases). The CDR3 here is CASREGRGVSGYTF. The CDR3 DNA is TGCGCCAGCAGAGAGGGTAGGGGAGTCTCTGGCTACACCTTC.